The present T cell receptor beta chain was sequenced within a study of beta chain features in type 1 diabetes. Study details: All samples combined gave around 98,000,000 sorted cells for examination. General study results and limits: Naive, central memory and Treg TCRB repertoires appeared more alike in patients than in healthy donors. HLA influence on TCRB rearrangement stayed unresolved here. Shorter TCRB CDR3s, moderately but significantly so, marked every one of the four CD4+ subsets in Type 1 diabetes patients. VDJ junctions in type 1 diabetes patients carried more deletions and fewer insertions.

This clone was seen a handful of times. What it binds is not known. The germline CDR1 and CDR2 sequences are GTSNPN and SVGIG (reference sequence). The CDR3 totals 14 residues. Between the trimmed V and J ends, which lost 5 bases and 0 bases, there was a span of 13 bases. The study reverse transcribed the entire isolated RNA, so it sequenced expressed TCRB transcripts. Assay: immunoSEQ multiplex PCR; the TCRdb copy retains only in-frame clones and omits some. The sample lists 600,000 to 700,000 clones, about an eighth occurring once. Material for sequencing was naive CD4+ T cells from blood. The gene calls are TRBV30 and TRBJ1-2, with D possibly TRBD1 on 6 matching bases. This sequence was found in a man in his late teens or twenties with type 1 diabetes. DNA for the CDR3: TGTGCCTGGGGGGCGGACAGTTCTAACTATGGCTACACCTTC. It yields the protein CAWGADSSNYGYTF.